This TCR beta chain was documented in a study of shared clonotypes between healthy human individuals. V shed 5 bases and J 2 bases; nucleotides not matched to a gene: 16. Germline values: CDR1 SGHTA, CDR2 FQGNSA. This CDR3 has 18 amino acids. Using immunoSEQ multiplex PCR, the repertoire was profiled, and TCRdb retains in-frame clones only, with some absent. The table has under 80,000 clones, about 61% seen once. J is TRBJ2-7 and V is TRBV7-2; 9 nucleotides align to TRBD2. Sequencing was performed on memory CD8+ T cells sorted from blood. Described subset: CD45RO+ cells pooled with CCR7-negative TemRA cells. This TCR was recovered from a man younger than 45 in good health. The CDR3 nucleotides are TGTGCCAGCAGCCTCCCCGCTCAATTCATAGCGGGAGCCTACGAGCAGTACTTC. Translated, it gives CASSLPAQFIAGAYEQYF.